Below, 24 T cell receptor beta chains from the same sample are listed, as sequenced in a study of blood T cell repertoires in COVID-19. The assay was immunoSEQ multiplex PCR, and TCRdb's table has in-frame clones only and misses some. This table holds tens of thousands of clones, about 88% found once. Material: peripheral blood. All receptors come from a woman aged 60-75 years with COVID-19, enrolled during active disease.

The chain uses TRBV29-1 and TRBJ2-5; D unresolved. Germline CDR1 reads SQVTM; CDR2 reads ANQGSEA. Trimming took off 3 bases at V and 5 bases at J, with 10 bases between the two ends. The CDR3 is 12 residues long. Here the CDR3 reads CSVDGQEETQYF. The CDR3 nucleotides read TGCAGCGTTGACGGTCAAGAGGAGACCCAGTACTTC.

The genes are TRBV6-6 and TRBJ2-3; D ambiguous. Per the germline V gene, CDR1 is MNHNY and CDR2 is SVGAGI (reference sequence). This CDR3 is built from 16 residues. The V end lost 0 bases, the J end lost 2 bases, and 12 bases lay between the germline ends. CDR3 DNA sequence: TGTGCCAGCAGTTACTCGAGGCCGGTAAACACAGATACGCAGTATTTT. As protein: CASSYSRPVNTDTQYF.

CDR3 sequence: CASSRQGIEQYF. CDR3 in DNA: TGTGCCAGCAGTCGACAAGGAATCGAGCAGTACTTC. The chain recombines TRBV28 with TRBJ2-7; D ambiguous. Deletions cut 5 bases from V and 6 bases from J, with 11 bases between. Germline V CDR1 and CDR2: MDHEN, SYDVKM. CDR3 length: 12 amino acids.

This clone appeared once. The V call is TRBV30, the J call TRBJ2-4; possibly TRBD2 for D (6 bases). Looked up from germline, CDR1 is GTSNPN and CDR2 is SVGIG (reference sequence). This CDR3 region has 13 residues. V was cut by 2 bases and J by 8 bases, with 13 bases left in between. As DNA, the CDR3 is TGTGCCTGGAGTCGGAGGGAGAGAGACATTCAGTACTTC. This translates into CAWSRRERDIQYF.

The J gene is TRBJ2-4, the V gene TRBV19; no reliable D call. From germline, CDR1 is LNHDA and CDR2 SQIVND (reference sequence). The CDR3 has 12 residues. V was cut by 7 bases and J by 8 bases, with 12 bases left in between. Written as DNA, the CDR3 is TGTGCCAGTAATGGGCAGTATGACATTCAGTACTTC. Amino acids: CASNGQYDIQYF.

This CDR3 reads CASSLTQAEQFF. DNA of the CDR3: TGCGCCAGCAGCCTAACACAGGCCGAGCAGTTCTTC. This rearrangement joins TRBV4-1 to TRBJ2-1, with D possibly TRBD1 on 5 matching bases. With 4 bases removed from V and 10 bases from J, the gap between germline ends came to 11 bases. The CDR3 totals 12 residues. Germline lookup yields CDR1 MGHRA and CDR2 YSYEKL.

In this sample, this clone turned up once. J is TRBJ1-1 and V is TRBV6-5, with D perhaps matching TRBD1 (5 bases). Germline CDR1 MNHEY, CDR2 SVGAGI. V was shortened by 7 bases and J by 2 bases, with 8 bases between the two germline ends. CDR3 length: 12 amino acids. The CDR3 nucleotides are TGTGCCAGCATCAGGGAAAACACTGAAGCTTTCTTT. Translation: CASIRENTEAFF.

The V and J genes are TRBV6-2 or TRBV6-3 and TRBJ1-1; D is ambiguous. The germline V gene encodes CDR1 MNHEY and CDR2 SVGEGT. V gave up 4 bases and J gave up 0 bases, with 18 bases separating them. This CDR3 is 17 amino acids long. CDR3 amino acids: CASSSGVSPLVNTEAFF. CDR3 sequence (DNA): TGTGCCAGCAGTTCCGGGGTAAGTCCCTTGGTGAACACTGAAGCTTTCTTT.

The gene calls are TRBV7-9 and TRBJ2-7, with D possibly TRBD1 on 6 matching bases. The CDR3 covers 17 residues. Trimming removed 2 bases from V and 2 bases from J, with 19 bases in between. Germline-derived CDR1 and CDR2 are SEHNR and FQNEAQ (reference sequence). The CDR3 is CASSLRYGGQPTYEQYF. The CDR3 nucleotides are TGTGCCAGCAGCTTACGCTATGGCGGACAGCCTACCTACGAGCAGTACTTC.

This clone was picked up one time. The gene calls are TRBV24-1 and TRBJ2-2; D gene ambiguous. Trimming removed 8 bases from V and 2 bases from J, with 11 bases in between. Germline V gene lookup returns CDR1 KGHDR and CDR2 SFDVKD. CDR3 length: 14 amino acids. The CDR3 is CATTPGQNTGELFF. CDR3 coding DNA: TGTGCCACCACACCGGGTCAAAACACCGGGGAGCTGTTTTTT.

The chain carries TRBV24-1 and TRBJ1-5; 8 positions match TRBD1. The CDR3 runs to 14 residues. Germline V gives CDR1 KGHDR, CDR2 SFDVKD. After removal of 6 bases from V and 9 bases from J, the junction contained 9 bases not matched to a gene. CDR3 bases: TGTGCCACCAGTCCGGGACAGGCGTCGGGGCCCCAGCATTTT. Translating gives CATSPGQASGPQHF.

The J gene is TRBJ2-1, the V gene TRBV5-1, with TRBD2 identical over 11 bases. The ends lost 8 bases at V and 6 bases at J; junction bases unmatched: 7. Germline CDR1 and CDR2: SGHRS and YFSETQ. CDR3 length: 14 residues. CDR3 sequence reads: CASLAGGPSNEQFF. CDR3 sequence (DNA): TGCGCCAGTTTAGCGGGAGGGCCTAGCAATGAGCAGTTCTTC. The full variable domain, completed using reference TRBV5-1 and TRBJ2-1, is KAGVTQTPRYLIKTRGQQVTLSCSPISGHRSVSWYQQTPGQGLQFLFEYFSETQRNKGNFPGRFSGRQFSNSRSEMNVSTLELGDSALYLCASLAGGPSNEQFFGPGTRLTVL.

The chain links TRBV4-3 to TRBJ1-4, with TRBD1 matching over 8 bases. V lost 4 bases and J lost 8; bases outside the gene matches: 9. The CDR3 is 15 amino acids. Germline assignment: CDR1 LGHNA and CDR2 YSLEER. The CDR3 DNA follows: TGCGCCAGCAGCCCGGGACAGGAGGCGAAGGAAAAACTGTTTTTT. It translates to CASSPGQEAKEKLFF.

The genes are TRBV27 and TRBJ2-1; 10 bases agree with TRBD1. CDR1 and CDR2 from the germline V gene are MNHEY and SMNVEV (reference sequence). This CDR3 has 15 residues. J gave up 7 bases and V 2 bases, and 5 bases lay outside the gene matches. CDR3 bases: TGTGCCAGCAGTTTAACGACAGGGGGCAGGAATGAGCAGTTCTTC. This encodes CASSLTTGGRNEQFF.

This clone was seen just once. The chain employs TRBV4-2 and TRBJ1-2; D unclear. Looked up from germline, CDR1 is LGHNA and CDR2 is YNFKEQ. CDR3 length: 13 amino acids. Trimming pared 4 bases from V and 6 bases from J, leaving 12 bases between. CDR3 amino acids: CASSPDWRDGYTF. CDR3 DNA: TGTGCCAGCAGCCCCGACTGGAGGGATGGCTACACCTTC.

The rearrangement links TRBV30 to TRBJ1-5; perhaps TRBD1 as D (6 bases). This CDR3 has 13 residues. Germline CDR1 is GTSNPN and CDR2 is SVGIG (reference sequence). Trimming cost V 4 bases and J 7 bases, with 14 bases left between them. DNA for the CDR3: TGTGCCTGGAAAGGACAGCCTGGACAGCCCCAGCATTTT. Protein: CAWKGQPGQPQHF.

The rearrangement uses TRBV7-2 and TRBJ2-2; possibly TRBD1 for D (5 bases). The germline V and J ends were trimmed by 4 bases and 6 bases, with 12 bases remaining between them. This CDR3 comprises 14 residues. The V gene's germline CDR1 is SGHTA and CDR2 FQGNSA. The DNA of the CDR3 is TGTGCCAGCAGCTCTCTTCAGGGTCCCGGGGAGCTGTTTTTT. It yields the protein CASSSLQGPGELFF. The full variable domain, completed using reference TRBV7-2 and TRBJ2-2, is GAGVSQSPSNKVTEKGKDVELRCDPISGHTALYWYRQSLGQGLEFLIYFQGNSAPDKSGLPSDRFSAERTGGSVSTLTIQRTQQEDSAVYLCASSSLQGPGELFFGEGSRLTVL.

The CDR3 DNA reads TGTGCCAGCTCCTCTCGACAGGGGGACGAAAAACTGTTTTTT. Translated: CASSSRQGDEKLFF. The rearrangement links TRBV18 to TRBJ1-4, with TRBD1 matching 9 bases. The V gene end was trimmed by 6 bases and the J gene end by 8 bases; junction bases not matched to a gene: 7. The CDR3 is 14 residues long. CDR1 is KGHSH, CDR2 LQKENI, per germline.

The chain links TRBV4-3 to TRBJ2-3; D not resolved. Germline values: CDR1 LGHNA, CDR2 YSLEER. CDR3 length: 13 amino acids. Trimming removed 0 bases at V and 5 bases at J, with 6 bases between. The CDR3 bases are TGCGCCAGCAGCCAAGATTCGTTAGATACGCAGTATTTT. Translation: CASSQDSLDTQYF.

Here the CDR3 DNA reads TGTGCCATCAGTGAGTCGGGGAGACAGGGAGGTACTGAAGCTTTCTTT. Translated, it gives CAISESGRQGGTEAFF. The chain couples TRBV10-3 to TRBJ1-1; 7 nucleotides align to TRBD1. Trimming took 0 bases from V and 5 from J; bases not matched to a gene: 9. The CDR3 length is 16 residues. Germline CDR1 ENHRY, CDR2 SYGVKD.

The chain combines TRBV28 with TRBJ1-1, with TRBD1 as a possible D gene (5 bases). This CDR3 region has 14 residues. Trimming removed 5 bases at V and 1 base at J, with 11 bases between. Germline-derived CDR1 and CDR2 are MDHEN and SYDVKM. This CDR3 is CASSHRDRNTEAFF. CDR3 bases: TGTGCCAGCAGTCACCGCGACAGGAACACTGAAGCTTTCTTT. The full variable domain, its missing parts supplied by reference TRBV28 and TRBJ1-1, is DVKVTQSSRYLVKRTGEKVFLECVQDMDHENMFWYRQDPGLGLRLIYFSYDVKMKEKGDIPEGYSVSREKKERFSLILESASTNQTSMYLCASSHRDRNTEAFFGQGTRLTVV.

V usage is TRBV30 and J usage is TRBJ1-2; 7 nucleotides align to TRBD1. The CDR3 has 13 residues. CDR1 is GTSNPN and CDR2 is SVGIG in the germline V gene (reference sequence). V shed 7 bases, J shed 2 bases, and the junction held 7 bases outside the gene matches. This CDR3 reads CASPGQWNYGYTF. CDR3 DNA sequence: TGTGCCTCACCGGGACAGTGGAACTATGGCTACACCTTC.

This chain links TRBV2 with TRBJ1-1; D might be TRBD1 (6 bases). In germline, CDR1 is SNHLY, CDR2 FYNNEI. This CDR3 is 14 amino acids long. The V end was cut by 5 bases, the J end by 6 bases, with 16 bases between. CDR3 protein: CASSRTEGIPEAFF. CDR3 in DNA: TGTGCCAGCAGTCGGACAGAGGGGATACCTGAAGCTTTCTTT.

CDR3 amino acids: CASSVLDLGFGEQFF. The CDR3 DNA sequence: TGTGCCAGCAGCGTGCTGGACTTGGGGTTCGGTGAGCAGTTCTTC. The V gene is TRBV9, the J gene TRBJ2-1, with D perhaps matching TRBD2 (5 bases). The germline CDR1 and CDR2 sequences are SGDLS and YYNGEE. Trimming pared 2 bases from V and 9 bases from J, leaving 18 bases between. This CDR3 comprises 15 residues.